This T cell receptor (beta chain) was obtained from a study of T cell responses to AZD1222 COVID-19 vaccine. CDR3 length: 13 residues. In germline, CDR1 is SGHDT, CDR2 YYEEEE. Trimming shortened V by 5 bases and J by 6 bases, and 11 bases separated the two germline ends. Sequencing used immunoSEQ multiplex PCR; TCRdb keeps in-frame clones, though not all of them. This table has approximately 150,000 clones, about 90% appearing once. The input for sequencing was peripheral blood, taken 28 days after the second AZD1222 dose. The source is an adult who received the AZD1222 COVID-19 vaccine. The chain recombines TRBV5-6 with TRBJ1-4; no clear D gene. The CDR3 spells CASRAMKDEKLFF. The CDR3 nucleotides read TGTGCCAGCAGAGCTATGAAGGATGAAAAACTGTTTTTT. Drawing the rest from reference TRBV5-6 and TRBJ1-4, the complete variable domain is DAGVTQSPTHLIKTRGQQVTLRCSPKSGHDTVSWYQQALGQGPQFIFQYYEEEERQRGNFPDRFSGHQFPNYSSELNVNALLLGDSALYLCASRAMKDEKLFFGSGTQLSVL.